The next 24 T cell receptor beta chains were all read from a single sample in a study of CD8 T cells in ankylosing spondylitis. A single record per CDR3 protein comes from TCRdb applying MiXCR to the 5' RACE reads. The table has around 330,000 distinct CDR3 sequences, approximately 10% seen once. The material sequenced was blood, either unsorted or a sorted T cell fraction (not recorded which). These receptors were collected from a female donor with ankylosing spondylitis or in good health (not recorded which).

This clonotype was counted ten times or more. CDR3 coding DNA: TGCAGCGTTAATGCAGGGGCAGTCGTCACTGAAGCTTTCTTT. It encodes CSVNAGAVVTEAFF. The V and J genes are TRBV29-1 and TRBJ1-1; possibly TRBD1 for D (6 bases). V shed 5 bases and J shed 4 bases, with 17 bases lying between them. This CDR3 contains 14 residues. Germline CDR1 is SQVTM and CDR2 is ANQGSEA.

This clonotype was counted ten times or more. The V gene is TRBV29-1, the J gene TRBJ2-1; 7 bases line up with TRBD2. The length of the CDR3 is 14 residues. The germline V gene has CDR1 SQVTM and CDR2 ANQGSEA. Germline trimming cut 2 bases from V and 3 bases from J; bases unmatched to any gene: 4. Here the CDR3 DNA reads TGCAGCGTTGAACTAGCGGTCCGCTACAATGAGCAGTTCTTC. Translating it yields CSVELAVRYNEQFF.

This clonotype was counted between two and nine times. The gene calls are TRBV12-3 or TRBV12-4 and TRBJ2-2, with D possibly matching TRBD2 (6 bases). Trimming removed 3 bases at V and 0 bases at J, with 8 bases between. This CDR3 is 15 amino acids long. The CDR3 nucleotides are TGTGCCAGCAGTTTCGGAGGGCCGAACACCGGGGAGCTGTTTTTT. Its protein is CASSFGGPNTGELFF.

This clonotype was observed at least ten times. This rearrangement joins TRBV6-4 to TRBJ2-3, with 10 bases fitting TRBD1. With V trimmed by 6 bases and J by 6 bases, 9 bases remained unmatched. Germline V gene lookup returns CDR1 MRHNA and CDR2 SNTAGT. This CDR3 is built from 15 residues. This CDR3 is CASSEPGQGVDTQYF. The CDR3 DNA reads as TGTGCCAGCAGCGAACCAGGACAGGGGGTGGATACGCAGTATTTT.

The chain joins TRBV7-8 to TRBJ2-7, with D perhaps matching TRBD1 (6 bases). V dropped 2 bases and J dropped 5 bases, with 22 bases sitting between them. The V gene's germline CDR1 is SGHVS and CDR2 FQNEAQ. The CDR3 spans 17 residues. The DNA of the CDR3 is TGTGCCAGCAGCTTACTTACGAGGGGGAGCCAGCCCCACGAGCAGTACTTC. Its translation: CASSLLTRGSQPHEQYF.

The chain recombines TRBV20-1 with TRBJ2-3; D gene ambiguous. The CDR3 spans 13 residues. Per the germline V gene, CDR1 is DFQATT and CDR2 is SNEGSKA (reference sequence). The V end lost 3 bases, the J end lost 5 bases, and 12 bases lay between the germline ends. CDR3 DNA sequence: TGCAGTGCTAGCTACGGGTTCAGAGATACGCAGTATTTT. Its protein product is CSASYGFRDTQYF.

This clonotype was counted once. The chain employs TRBV3-1 and TRBJ2-7; D call uncertain. The V end was cut by 11 bases, the J end by 5 bases, with 25 bases between. The CDR3 sequence is 15 residues long. Germline-derived CDR1 and CDR2 are LGHDT and YNNKEL (reference sequence). The CDR3 sequence is CACTQEGTGAHEQYF. Here the CDR3 DNA reads TGTGCCTGCACCCAAGAAGGTACGGGCGCCCACGAGCAGTACTTC.

This clonotype was seen many times. This chain links TRBV10-3 with TRBJ1-6; 12 positions match TRBD1. Germline-derived CDR1 and CDR2 are ENHRY and SYGVKD. With V trimmed by 2 bases and J by 7 bases, 0 bases remained unmatched. The length of the CDR3 is 15 residues. CDR3 amino acids: CAISEGTGGNSPLHF. The CDR3 coding sequence is TGTGCCATCAGTGAGGGGACAGGGGGCAATTCACCCCTCCACTTT.

In its sample, this clonotype was seen many times. The CDR3 coding sequence is TGTGCCAGCAGCACCCGGGCGCAGGGTGTCACCGGGGAGCTGTTTTTT. Protein sequence: CASSTRAQGVTGELFF. V and J are TRBV7-2 and TRBJ2-2; D might be TRBD1 (5 bases). This CDR3 comprises 16 residues. Germline V gene lookup returns CDR1 SGHTA and CDR2 FQGNSA. V lost 5 bases and J lost 4, with 17 bases in between. Full variable domain (remainder filled in from reference TRBV7-2 and TRBJ2-2): GAGVSQSPSNKVTEKGKDVELRCDPISGHTALYWYRQSLGQGLEFLIYFQGNSAPDKSGLPSDRFSAERTGGSVSTLTIQRTQQEDSAVYLCASSTRAQGVTGELFFGEGSRLTVL.

This clonotype was seen ten or more times. The chain combines TRBV5-5 with TRBJ2-1, with TRBD2 identical over 7 bases. Germline CDR1 and CDR2: SGHKS and YYEKEE (reference sequence). This CDR3 has 16 amino acids. J gave up 2 bases and V 1 base, and 6 bases lay outside the gene matches. CDR3: CASSLIERGAYNEQFF. CDR3 DNA: TGTGCCAGCAGCTTGATTGAACGGGGGGCCTACAATGAGCAGTTCTTC. The entire variable domain, with the rest obtained from reference TRBV5-5 and TRBJ2-1, is as follows: DAGVTQSPTHLIKTRGQQVTLRCSPISGHKSVSWYQQVLGQGPQFIFQYYEKEERGRGNFPDRFSARQFPNYSSELNVNALLLGDSALYLCASSLIERGAYNEQFFGPGTRLTVL.

V is TRBV19 and J is TRBJ2-5; D perhaps matches TRBD1 (5 bases). Germline values: CDR1 LNHDA, CDR2 SQIVND (reference sequence). The CDR3 is 14 residues long. V lost 5 bases and J 2 bases, leaving 12 bases between the germline ends. The CDR3 here is CASSPDTLQETQYF. The CDR3 DNA follows: TGTGCCAGTAGTCCGGACACCCTACAAGAGACCCAGTACTTC.

This clonotype has only a few counts. This chain links TRBV7-2 with TRBJ1-5; 9 nucleotides match TRBD1. The CDR3 totals 15 residues. V shed 6 bases and J 6 bases; nucleotides not matched to a gene: 9. The germline V gene encodes CDR1 SGHTA and CDR2 FQGNSA. The CDR3 loop reads CASSSDRGWAQPQHF. DNA for the CDR3: TGTGCCAGCAGTTCCGACAGGGGGTGGGCTCAGCCCCAGCATTTT.

The chain employs TRBV7-9 and TRBJ2-7; possibly TRBD1 for D (6 bases). CDR1 and CDR2 (germline): SEHNR, FQNEAQ (reference sequence). V was shortened by 3 bases and J by 2 bases, with 14 bases between the two germline ends. This CDR3 has 15 residues. Here the CDR3 DNA reads TGTGCCAGCAGCTTCGCCGACAAGGGGGCCTACGAGCAGTACTTC. It yields the protein CASSFADKGAYEQYF. Supplemented by reference TRBV7-9 and TRBJ2-7, the full variable domain reads DTGVSQNPRHKITKRGQNVTFRCDPISEHNRLYWYRQTLGQGPEFLTYFQNEAQLEKSRLLSDRFSAERPKGSFSTLEIQRTEQGDSAMYLCASSFADKGAYEQYFGPGTRLTVT.

The table lists this clonotype with many counts. The V gene is TRBV19, the J gene TRBJ2-1; D remains unclear. The V end lost 3 bases, the J end lost 9 bases, and 9 bases lay between the germline ends. CDR1 and CDR2 from the germline V gene are LNHDA and SQIVND (reference sequence). This CDR3 spans 12 amino acids. CDR3 protein: CASSIRLSEQFF. As DNA, the CDR3 is TGTGCCAGTAGTATCAGGTTGAGTGAGCAGTTCTTC.

The chain recombines TRBV21-1 with TRBJ2-7; TRBD2, the table's D call, was not compared with the DNA. TRBV21-1 counts as a pseudogene. The CDR3 runs 16 residues. CDR3 DNA: TGTGCCAGCAGCAAACCCTCAGCCCGCGGAACCTACGAGCAGTACTTC. Its protein is CASSKPSARGTYEQYF.

The table lists this clonotype with many counts. CDR3 sequence: CAISDDSHREQYF. The CDR3 DNA is TGTGCCATCAGTGACGACAGCCATCGGGAGCAGTACTTC. The chain joins TRBV10-3 to TRBJ2-7; D is possibly TRBD1 (5 bases). The CDR3 is 13 amino acids. Germline V gene sequence: CDR1 ENHRY, CDR2 SYGVKD. Trimming took off 3 bases at V and 7 bases at J, with 13 bases between the two ends.

The chain carries TRBV18 and TRBJ1-5, with D hard to call. Looked up from germline, CDR1 is KGHSH and CDR2 is LQKENI. This CDR3 contains 15 residues. V gave up 8 bases and J gave up 1 base, with 15 bases separating them. The CDR3 region has the DNA TGTGCCAGCCAAGCCAGACAAGGGAGCAATCAGCCCCAGCATTTT. Translating it yields CASQARQGSNQPQHF.

This clonotype was recorded many times. The chain has TRBV29-1 and TRBJ1-1; D remains unclear. V shed 7 bases and J shed 2 bases, with 11 bases lying between them. Looked up from germline, CDR1 is SQVTM and CDR2 is ANQGSEA. There are 12 residues in the CDR3. Here the CDR3 reads CSGGRANTEAFF. For the CDR3, the DNA is TGCAGCGGCGGGCGGGCTAACACTGAAGCTTTCTTT.

Many counts were recorded for this clonotype. The CDR3 spells CASSYGAGRGEKLFF. DNA of the CDR3: TGTGCCAGCAGTTATGGCGCAGGGCGAGGGGAAAAACTGTTTTTT. This chain links TRBV12-3 or TRBV12-4 with TRBJ1-4, with D possibly TRBD1 on 5 matching bases. The CDR3 is made up of 15 amino acids. V lost 4 bases and J lost 8, with 17 bases in between.

The chain recombines TRBV7-2 with TRBJ1-1, with 7 bases that match TRBD1. The CDR3 covers 16 residues. The V gene's germline CDR1 is SGHTA and CDR2 FQGNSA. J was trimmed by 5 bases and V by 1 base; bases with no gene match: 10. The CDR3 protein is CASSLVGQGGGTEAFF. The DNA for the CDR3 is TGTGCCAGCAGCTTAGTGGGGCAGGGGGGGGGGACTGAAGCTTTCTTT.

This clonotype came up many times. This chain connects TRBV12-3 or TRBV12-4 to TRBJ2-7, with 7 bases matching TRBD1. Trimming took 3 bases from V and 3 from J; bases not matched to a gene: 8. The CDR3 totals 15 residues. The CDR3 DNA sequence: TGTGCCAGCAGTTTTGGGGGACAGTCAAGCTACGAGCAGTACTTC. This sequence encodes CASSFGGQSSYEQYF.

This clonotype was recorded at least ten times. The chain recombines TRBV20-1 with TRBJ2-7; 8 bases align to TRBD2. Trimming removed 6 bases from V and 1 base from J; junction bases left unmatched: 8. The CDR3 is 14 residues long. In germline, CDR1 is DFQATT, CDR2 SNEGSKA (reference sequence). The CDR3 nucleotides read TGCAGTGCGCGCGAGGCGGGAGGTTCCTACGAGCAGTACTTC. Translated, it gives CSAREAGGSYEQYF.

In this sample, this clonotype turned up many times. The CDR3 DNA follows: TGTGCCAGTAGTATAGAGTCGGCTCCACACAATGAGCAGTTCTTC. Its translation is CASSIESAPHNEQFF. The rearrangement links TRBV19 to TRBJ2-1; D is ambiguous. Trimming shortened V by 0 bases and J by 5 bases, and 11 bases separated the two germline ends. The CDR3 loop spans 15 amino acids. Germline V gene sequence: CDR1 LNHDA, CDR2 SQIVND (reference sequence).

This clonotype was seen at least ten times. The chain employs TRBV25-1 and TRBJ1-2; D remains ambiguous. The CDR3 loop spans 12 amino acids. V was cut by 6 bases and J by 0 bases, with 5 bases left in between. Germline loops: CDR1 MGHDK, CDR2 SYGVNS. CDR3 amino acids: CASSASNYGYTF. DNA of the CDR3: TGTGCCAGCAGCGCATCTAACTATGGCTACACCTTC.